The present TCR beta chain was sequenced within a study of shared clonotypes between healthy human individuals. The germline V gene encodes CDR1 MGHDK and CDR2 SYGVNS. J was trimmed by 6 bases and V by 2 bases; bases with no gene match: 8. The CDR3 consists of 17 residues. The data were produced by immunoSEQ multiplex PCR, yet TCRdb's version contains in-frame clones alone and is incomplete. This table has about 2.4 million clones, 93% appearing once. Sequencing used naive CD4+ T cells from PBMCs. Subset reported: CD45RA+ positively selected. The V gene is TRBV25-1, the J gene TRBJ2-1; 12 positions agree with TRBD2. The source of this sequence is a man in his late teens or twenties in good health. Some clones in this sample may be carry-over from other donors' samples. CDR3 loop: CASSEASGRAGCNEQFF. Written as DNA, the CDR3 is TGTGCCAGCAGTGAAGCTAGCGGGAGGGCCGGGTGCAATGAGCAGTTCTTC.